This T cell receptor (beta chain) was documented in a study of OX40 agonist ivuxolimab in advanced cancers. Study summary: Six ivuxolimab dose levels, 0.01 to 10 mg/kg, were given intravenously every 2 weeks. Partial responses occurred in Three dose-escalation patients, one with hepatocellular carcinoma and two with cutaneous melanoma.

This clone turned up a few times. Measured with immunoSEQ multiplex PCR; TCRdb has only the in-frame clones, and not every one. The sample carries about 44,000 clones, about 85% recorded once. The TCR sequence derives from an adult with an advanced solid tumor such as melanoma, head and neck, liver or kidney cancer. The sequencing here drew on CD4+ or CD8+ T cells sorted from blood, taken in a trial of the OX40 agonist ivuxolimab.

CDR3 residues: CASSRDKSNYGYTF. For the CDR3, the DNA is TGTGCCAGTAGTAGAGACAAGTCTAACTATGGCTACACCTTC. The rearrangement uses TRBV19 and TRBJ1-2; D gene ambiguous. The germline V gene encodes CDR1 LNHDA and CDR2 SQIVND (reference sequence). The CDR3 has 14 residues. V lost 4 bases, J lost 0 bases, and 9 bases lay in between.